This T cell receptor beta chain was obtained from a study of OX40 agonist ivuxolimab in advanced cancers. Points from the study as a whole: Among the lowest peripheral clonal expansion occurred in 0.1-3.0 mg/kg partial responders. Normalized T-cell clonal expansion was also low in some nonresponders. With doses of 0.1 to 3.0 mg/kg, CD4+ and CD8+ blood T cells had undergone clonal expansion by week 6. The study found that CD8+ T cells averaged more expanded clones than CD4+.

Clones were sequenced by immunoSEQ multiplex PCR, and TCRdb holds only the in-frame ones, with some missing. The sample lists approximately 80,000 clones; around 86% were seen once. The CDR3 consists of 14 residues. Germline CDR1 reads MNHEY; CDR2 reads SVGAGI. Trimming removed 5 bases from V and 5 bases from J, with 16 bases in between. Worth noting for this clone: Its specificity is not known.

The sample here was CD4+ or CD8+ T cells sorted from blood, taken in a trial of the OX40 agonist ivuxolimab. This TCR came from an adult with an advanced solid tumor such as melanoma, head and neck, liver or kidney cancer. This chain joins TRBV6-5 and TRBJ2-7; unclear D gene. The CDR3 reads CASSHRTGRDEQYF. CDR3 DNA: TGTGCCAGCAGTCACCGGACGGGCCGGGACGAGCAGTACTTC.